This TCR beta chain originates from a study of T cells in Graves' hyperthyroidism and ophthalmopathy (dated by TCRdb to between 2018 and 2021). Background for the entire study: Peripheral blood samples were taken at the time of initial diagnosis, prior to any treatment. TCR V-J signatures able to tell the groups apart were searched for in a discovery cohort of 90 to 100 patients, of whom fewer than 45 had Graves' ophthalmopathy and 55 to 65 had stable Graves' hyperthyroidism. Prospective prediction of ophthalmopathy was tested in an independent validation cohort consisting of about 20 hyperthyroidism patients and approximately 16 patients who later progressed to ophthalmopathy. The 75 to 100 discovery patients were divided at random into training and test sets in a 7:3 ratio. The study also compared thyroid tissue and blood T-cell repertoires from five or six Graves' hyperthyroidism patients. Following sampling, methimazole starting at 30 mg daily was given to hyperthyroidism patients, and high-dose intravenous methylprednisolone was given to ophthalmopathy patients. According to the paper, TCR Vbeta CDR3 sequencing was carried out on approximately 140 peripheral blood samples, which came from over 40 ophthalmopathy, fewer than 80 hyperthyroidism and approximately 17 progressor patients.

Ophthalmopathy patients had moderately to severely active disease, with a Clinical Activity Score of 3 or more, a NOSPECS grade of 4 or more, and a disease duration of less than 3 months. Any patient with an uncontrolled infection, another autoimmune disease, pregnancy or lactation was excluded. Diagnoses were established on the basis of clinical symptoms, serum thyroxine and TRAb, thyroid ultrasound, and orbital computed tomography. PBMCs were separated from under 12 ml of fresh peripheral blood using Ficoll-Paque density gradient centrifugation. Total RNA was extracted with Trizol reagent, and quality was checked on an Agilent 2100 Bioanalyzer. This clonotype was seen ten or more times. Its binding antigen is unknown. No base quality information exists; no much larger clone differs at one position. CDR1 and CDR2 were assigned from the germline V gene (reference sequence) as DFQATT and SNEGSKA. The CDR3 numbers 13 residues from cysteine through phenylalanine. The entry retains the CDR3 DNA only, 39 bases that are in frame from base 1. The junction carries 12 bases between V and J, which are trimmed by 6 bases and 1 base respectively.

General study outcomes and caveats: No statistical method was used to set the sample size in advance, and investigators knew the group allocation. A model built on a 13 V-J signature distinguished ophthalmopathy from stable hyperthyroidism, reaching around 88% sensitivity and about 81% specificity in cross-validation and 80%/75% in testing. In validation, the model predicted progression to ophthalmopathy with approximately 71% sensitivity and around 72% specificity, a median of approximately 6.7 months before onset. Blood samples also contained most of the expanded thyroid clonotypes (frequency above 0.001), which suggests that blood repertoires may reflect thyroid immune responses.

TCR beta CDR3 regions were amplified from RNA transcripts. For the first round of RT-PCR on the TCR CDR3, the HTBI primer set was used together with the Qiagen OneStep RT-PCR kit. Libraries were constructed in a second round of multiplex PCR, after which size selection and purification were performed. Sequencing of the libraries was done on an Illumina HiSeq2000 using paired-end 100 bp reads. The study's processing was this. SOAPnuke was used to process the raw data, with reads discarded if the reads contained adapters or uncalled bases, had a mean Phred below 15, or lacked an exact constant-primer or identifier match. COPE v1.2.5 was used to merge the high-quality paired reads, and each unique nucleotide sequence was defined as a clonotype. MiTCR v1.1 was used to align the clonotypes against IMGT TRBV, TRBD and TRBJ reference segments. The analysis was restricted to V-J combinations with a frequency above 0.0001, which together covered 99.2% of the repertoires. The TCS score was defined as F50 (clonal expansion) divided by E x V (chaos), with BLOSUM62-based TCRdist calculated between CDR3 peptides within each V-J. Welch's t-statistics and random forest reduced around 520 V-J features to 10 to 15, which were used in a naive Bayes classifier (R e1071). The public sequencing data were trimmed at Q25 with fastp and processed into clonotypes with MiXCR by TCRdb, which kept only in-frame beta chains. Here each entry gathers all rows of one CDR3 protein and keeps the most common genes and DNA. The V and J calls reflect TCRdb's pipeline rather than the authors' work. Across this sample there are around 250,000 distinct CDR3 sequences, with about a sixth seen only once. Around 28% of the sample rests with the top ten.

The source material was blood. The TCR comes from a woman under 30 with Graves' ophthalmopathy. This sequence uses TRBV20-1 and TRBJ1-1; D gene: possibly TRBD1, on 5 matching bases. The CDR3 protein: CSAQGGWNTEAFF. The DNA is as follows: TGCAGTGCCCAGGGAGGGTGGAACACTGAAGCTTTCTTT.